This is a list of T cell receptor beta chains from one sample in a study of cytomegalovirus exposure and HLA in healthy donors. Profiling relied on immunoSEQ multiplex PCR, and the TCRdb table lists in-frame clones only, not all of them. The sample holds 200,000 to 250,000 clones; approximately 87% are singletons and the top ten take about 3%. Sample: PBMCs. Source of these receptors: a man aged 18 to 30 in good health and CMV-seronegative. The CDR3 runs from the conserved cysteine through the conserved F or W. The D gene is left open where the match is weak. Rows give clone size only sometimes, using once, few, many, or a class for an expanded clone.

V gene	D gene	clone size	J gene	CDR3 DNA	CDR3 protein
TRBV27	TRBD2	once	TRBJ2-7	TGTGCCAGCCGCAATGCGGGAGGGACCTACGAGCAGTACTTC	CASRNAGGTYEQYF
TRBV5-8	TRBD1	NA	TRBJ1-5	TGTGCCAGCAGCTTGGGGGGGACAGCGGAGCATTTT	CASSLGGTAEHF
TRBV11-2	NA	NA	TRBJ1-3	TGTGCCAGCAGCTTAATTCTCTCTGGAAACACCATATATTTT	CASSLILSGNTIYF
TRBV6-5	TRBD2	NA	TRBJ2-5	TGTGCCAGCAGCCGAATAATAGCGGGCCAAGAGACCCAGTACTTC	CASSRIIAGQETQYF
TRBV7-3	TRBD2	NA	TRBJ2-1	TGTGCCAGCAGCTTGGGACTAAATAATGAGCAGTTCTTC	CASSLGLNNEQFF
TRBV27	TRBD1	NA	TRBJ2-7	TGTGCCAGCAGTTCATTCCAGACAGGGAGAGACGAGCAGTACTTC	CASSSFQTGRDEQYF
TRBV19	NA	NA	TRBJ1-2	TGTGCCAGTAGTATTAGGCAGGGCATTAACACCTTC	CASSIRQGINTF
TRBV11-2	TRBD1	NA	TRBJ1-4	TGTGCCAGCAGCTCTTGGGAAGGGACAGTAATAGAAAAACTGTTTTTT	CASSSWEGTVIEKLFF
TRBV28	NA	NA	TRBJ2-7	TGTGCCAGCAGTTTACTCACAGGGTACGAGCAGTACTTC	CASSLLTGYEQYF
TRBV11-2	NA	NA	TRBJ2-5	TGTGCCAGCAGAGACGACCCGACAGGCACGAGGGGGACCCAGTACTTC	CASRDDPTGTRGTQYF
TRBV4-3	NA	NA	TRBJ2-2	TGCGCCAGCAGCCGTTGGACAGCAGACACCGGGGAGCTGTTTTTT	CASSRWTADTGELFF
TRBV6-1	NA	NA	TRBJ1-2	TGTGCCAGCTCTAGTAGCTATGGCTACACCTTC	CASSSSYGYTF
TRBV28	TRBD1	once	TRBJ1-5	TGTGCCAGCAGGGTTTCCGGGACAGGGGGCAATCAGCCCCAGCATTTT	CASRVSGTGGNQPQHF
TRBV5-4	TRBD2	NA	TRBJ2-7	TGTGCCAGCAGCTTCGTCACTAGCGGGGAGTACGAGCAGTACTTC	CASSFVTSGEYEQYF
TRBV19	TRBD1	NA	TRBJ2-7	TGTGCCAGTAGCACGACAGGGGGGTCTCACGAGCAGTACTTC	CASSTTGGSHEQYF
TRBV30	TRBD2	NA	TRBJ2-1	TGTGCCTGGATTACTAGCGTCGGGGACAATGAGCAGTTCTTC	CAWITSVGDNEQFF
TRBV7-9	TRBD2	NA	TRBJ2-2	TGTGCCAGCAGCCCAGTTAGCGGGCCCGAAACCGGGGAGCTGTTTTTT	CASSPVSGPETGELFF
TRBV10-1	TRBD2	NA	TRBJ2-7	TGCGCCAGCAGTGAATTGTCTAGCGGGACGTACGAGCAGTACTTC	CASSELSSGTYEQYF
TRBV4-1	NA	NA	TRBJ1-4	TGCGCCAGCAGCCAAGATCACGGGAAATTACTGTTTTTT	CASSQDHGKLLFF
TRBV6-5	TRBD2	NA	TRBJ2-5	TGTGCCAGCAGTTACTGGGCGGGAGTGGAGACCCAGTACTTC	CASSYWAGVETQYF
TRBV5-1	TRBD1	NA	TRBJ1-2	TGCGCCAGCAGCTTGGCCGACAGGGGGTGGAACGACTATGGCTACACCTTC	CASSLADRGWNDYGYTF
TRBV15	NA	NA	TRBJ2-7	TGTGCCACCAGTGTGCAGGGAATCTACGAGCAGTACTTC	CATSVQGIYEQYF
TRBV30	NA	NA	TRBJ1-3	TGTGCCTGGAGCGGTGGAGGGGGAAACACCATATATTTT	CAWSGGGGNTIYF
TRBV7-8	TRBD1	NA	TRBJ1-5	TGTGCCAGCAGCTTTGTCAGGGGGCCCAATCAGCCCCAGCATTTT	CASSFVRGPNQPQHF
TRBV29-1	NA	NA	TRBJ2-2	TGCAGCGCTGCGTATCCCGGGGAGCTGTTTTTT	CSAAYPGELFF
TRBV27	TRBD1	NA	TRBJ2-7	TGTGCCAGCAGTCCCCGGGGCGACAGGGGGAGCGAGCAGTACTTC	CASSPRGDRGSEQYF
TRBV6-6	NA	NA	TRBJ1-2	TGTGCCAGCGCTCTAGGTGGCTACACCTTC	CASALGGYTF
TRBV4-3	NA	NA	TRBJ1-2	TGCGCCAGCAGCCAAGCTGTCCACTATGGCTACACCTTC	CASSQAVHYGYTF
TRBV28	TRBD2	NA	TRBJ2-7	TGTGCCAGCAGGCAACCGGGACTAGCGGGGGGCTACGAGCAGTACTTC	CASRQPGLAGGYEQYF
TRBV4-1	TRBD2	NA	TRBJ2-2	TGCGCCAGCAGCCGCCAACTAGCGGGGAACACCGGGGAGCTGTTTTTT	CASSRQLAGNTGELFF
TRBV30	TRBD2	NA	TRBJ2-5	TGTGCCTGGATAAGACTAGCGGGTGGGGGAGAGACCCAGTACTTC	CAWIRLAGGGETQYF
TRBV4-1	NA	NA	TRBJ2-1	TGCGCCAGCAGCCAGCGCAACTTTCCGGGCAATGAGCAGTTCTTC	CASSQRNFPGNEQFF
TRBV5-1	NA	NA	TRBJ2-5	TGCGCCAGCAGCTTGGACAGGTCGGAGACCCAGTACTTC	CASSLDRSETQYF